This T cell receptor beta chain emerged from a study of blood T cell repertoires in COVID-19 (dated by TCRdb to about 2020). Turning to the overall study: Samples from collaborators originated in the United States, Italy and Spain and spanned both the acute and convalescent phases of COVID-19. A de-identified subject ID, COVID-19 status, age in years and sex were almost always included in the sample metadata. The repertoires were released in a freely available public database intended as a resource for research on the immune response to SARS-CoV-2. Samples came from the ongoing ImmuneRACE study (first 160 participants) plus 1,254 subjects from 6 global collaborators. HLA class I and class II types, where available, came from metadata supplied by the sample provider rather than from assay-based typing. The material from the prospective study consisted of cDNA or gDNA derived from T cells, B-cell-depleted T cells, or PBMCs. Deeply sampled blood TCRbeta repertoires from subjects exposed to, actively infected with, or recovered from COVID-19 were included in the dataset.

V sheds 3 bases and J sheds 4 bases, leaving 15 bases between their ends. Reading the germline V gene gives CDR1 SGHTA and CDR2 FQGNSA. The CDR3 has 15 amino acids, counting the end cysteine and phenylalanine. Here the CDR3 DNA is all that survives: 45 bases in frame from base 1. TCRbeta CDR3 regions were amplified from genomic DNA by means of the immunoSEQ Assay, a bias-controlled multiplex PCR. Turning to the authors' computational methods: The number of nucleated cells in each sample was estimated by amplification of reference gene primers within the assay. Sequence reads were collapsed and filtered to measure the absolute abundance of every unique TCRbeta CDR3 rearrangement. For each sample, productive Simpson clonality was calculated by taking the square root of Simpson's diversity index across productive rearrangements. TCRdb mirrors the immuneACCESS table, restricted to in-frame sequences. Some clones are absent from its copies; in checked studies, under half trace to an unresolved V gene, and the reason for the others is unknown. V and J calls and clone size are as listed in that table; D and trimming were resolved from the DNA. The sample profile shows 200,000 to 300,000 clones; 87% of them were found once. The ten largest make up 2% to 3% of the sample.

Comment on this clone: Its cognate antigen has yet to be identified. No base-level quality is on record; no much larger clone is a single base apart.

The paper as a whole reports these results and caveats: The quantity of clinical and demographic metadata differed by source and by participant and was supplied without curation.

Participants in the prospective study were aged roughly 18 to 100 years, lived in under 30 United States geographic areas, and enrolled through a virtual design. Cohort assignment in the prospective study relied on participant-reported clinical history from a screening survey and a study questionnaire. Each participant in the prospective study had whole blood, serum and a nasopharyngeal or oropharyngeal swab collected by mobile phlebotomists. Over an approximately two-month period, participants in the prospective study had the option of providing additional blood draws and questionnaires. Blood samples from the prospective study were shipped frozen or at room temperature prior to DNA extraction.

Rearrangement joined TRBV7-2 to TRBJ2-5, with TRBD1 tentatively as D gene (8 bases match). The sample taken for sequencing was PBMCs or T cells enriched from blood (not recorded which). The TCR sequence derives from a woman in her twenties or thirties with acute COVID-19. CDR3 protein: CASSFDRGGGETQYF. In nucleotides, the sequence is TGTGCCAGCAGCTTCGACAGGGGCGGGGGAGAGACCCAGTACTTC.